The source of this TCR beta chain is a study of shared clonotypes between healthy human individuals. A single count supports this clone. From germline, CDR1 is MNHEY and CDR2 SMNVEV (reference sequence). The CDR3 loop spans 17 amino acids. V lost 5 bases and J lost 4; bases outside the gene matches: 10. Profiled with immunoSEQ multiplex PCR; TCRdb holds only in-frame clones, not every one. The sample yields approximately 2,000,000 clones, 92% seen once. The chain couples TRBV27 to TRBJ2-3, with TRBD2 matching 12 bases. Sequenced material: naive CD4+ T cells from PBMCs. Subset described: CD45RA+ positively selected. The source of this sequence is a man between 18 and 35 years old in good health. Some clones in this sample may be carry-over from other donors' samples. DNA of the CDR3: TGTGCCAGCAGTAAAACGACTAGCGGGGGAGTGGCAGATACGCAGTATTTT. Translating it yields CASSKTTSGGVADTQYF.